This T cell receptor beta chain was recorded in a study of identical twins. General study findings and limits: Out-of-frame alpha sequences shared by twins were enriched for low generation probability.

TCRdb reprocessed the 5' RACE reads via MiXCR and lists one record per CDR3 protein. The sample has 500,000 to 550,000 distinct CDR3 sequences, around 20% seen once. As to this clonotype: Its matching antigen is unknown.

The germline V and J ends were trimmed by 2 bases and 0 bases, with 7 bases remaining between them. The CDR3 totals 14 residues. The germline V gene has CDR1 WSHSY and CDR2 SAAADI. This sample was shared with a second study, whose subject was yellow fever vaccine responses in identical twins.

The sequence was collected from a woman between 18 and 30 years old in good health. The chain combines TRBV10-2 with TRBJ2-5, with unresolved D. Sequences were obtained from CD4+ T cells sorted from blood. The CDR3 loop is CASSERAYQETQYF. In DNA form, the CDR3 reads TGCGCCAGCAGTGAGAGGGCGTACCAAGAGACCCAGTACTTC.